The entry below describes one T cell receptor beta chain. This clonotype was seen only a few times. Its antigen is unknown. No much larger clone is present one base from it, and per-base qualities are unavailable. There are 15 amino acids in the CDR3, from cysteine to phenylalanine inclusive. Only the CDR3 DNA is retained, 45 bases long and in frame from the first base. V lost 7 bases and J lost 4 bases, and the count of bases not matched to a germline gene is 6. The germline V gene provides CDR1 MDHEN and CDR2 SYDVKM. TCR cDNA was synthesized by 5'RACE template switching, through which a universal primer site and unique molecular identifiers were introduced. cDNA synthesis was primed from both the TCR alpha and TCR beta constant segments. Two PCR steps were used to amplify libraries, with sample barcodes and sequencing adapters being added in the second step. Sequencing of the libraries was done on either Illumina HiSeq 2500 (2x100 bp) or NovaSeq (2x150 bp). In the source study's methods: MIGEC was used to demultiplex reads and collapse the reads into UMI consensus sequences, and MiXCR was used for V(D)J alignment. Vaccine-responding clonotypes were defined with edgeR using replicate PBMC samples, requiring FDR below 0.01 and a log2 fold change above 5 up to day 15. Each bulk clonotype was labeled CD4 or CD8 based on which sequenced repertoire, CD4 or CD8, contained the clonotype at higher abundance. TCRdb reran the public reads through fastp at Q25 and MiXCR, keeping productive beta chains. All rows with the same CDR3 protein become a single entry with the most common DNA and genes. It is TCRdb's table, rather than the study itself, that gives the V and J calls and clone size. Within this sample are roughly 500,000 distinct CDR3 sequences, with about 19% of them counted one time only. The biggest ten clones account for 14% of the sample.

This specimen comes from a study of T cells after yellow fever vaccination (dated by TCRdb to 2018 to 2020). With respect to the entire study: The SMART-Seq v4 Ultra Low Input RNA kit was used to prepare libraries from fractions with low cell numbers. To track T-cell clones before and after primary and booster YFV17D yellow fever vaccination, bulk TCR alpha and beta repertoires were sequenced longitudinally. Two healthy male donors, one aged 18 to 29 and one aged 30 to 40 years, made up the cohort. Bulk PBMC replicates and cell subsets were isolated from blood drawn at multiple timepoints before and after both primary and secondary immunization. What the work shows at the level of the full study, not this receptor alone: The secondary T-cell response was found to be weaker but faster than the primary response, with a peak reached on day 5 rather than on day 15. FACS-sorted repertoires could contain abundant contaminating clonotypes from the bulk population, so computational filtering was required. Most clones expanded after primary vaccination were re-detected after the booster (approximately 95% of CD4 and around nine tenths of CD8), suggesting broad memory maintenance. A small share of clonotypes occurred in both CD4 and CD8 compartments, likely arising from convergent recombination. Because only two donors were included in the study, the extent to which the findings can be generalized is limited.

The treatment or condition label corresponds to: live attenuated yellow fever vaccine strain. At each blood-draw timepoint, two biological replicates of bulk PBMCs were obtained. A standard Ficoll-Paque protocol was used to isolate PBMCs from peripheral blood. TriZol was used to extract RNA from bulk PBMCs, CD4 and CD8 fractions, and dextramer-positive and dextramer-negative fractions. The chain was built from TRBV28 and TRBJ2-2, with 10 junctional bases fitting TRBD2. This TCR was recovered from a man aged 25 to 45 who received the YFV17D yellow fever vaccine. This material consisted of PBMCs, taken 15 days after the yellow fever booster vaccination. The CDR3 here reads CASTLLAGVTGELFF. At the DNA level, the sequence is TGTGCCAGCACCCTTCTAGCGGGAGTCACCGGGGAGCTGTTTTTT.